This paragraph reports one T cell receptor (beta chain). Its specificity is unknown. Trimming shortened V by 5 bases and J by 4 bases, and 15 bases separated the two germline ends. This CDR3 is 15 amino acids long. Germline lookup yields CDR1 SEHNR and CDR2 FQNEAQ (reference sequence). As for treatment: roughly 20 received Ad26.COV2.S at low or high dose, single or two shots; about five received placebo; per-sample allocation not given. Specimens were obtained on day 63 following the first vaccine or placebo injection. The table came from immunoSEQ multiplex PCR; TCRdb's copy has only in-frame clones and leaves some out. The sample gives approximately 420,000 clones, roughly nine tenths of which show up once; 3.5% is in the top ten. This sample stems from a study of Ad26.COV2.S vaccination and SARS-CoV-2 variants. Study-level information: Donor had been placed in the Ad26.COV2.S arm of the COV1001 trial. By the intramuscular route, Ad26.COV2.S was given once, or twice 56 days apart. Study results and caveats: Among vaccine recipients, spike-specific TCR breadth exceeded that of placebo recipients.

This chain links TRBV7-9 with TRBJ1-3, with a weak D call TRBD1 (6 bases). This clonotype originated in a person aged 18 to 65 who received the Ad26.COV2.S COVID-19 vaccine or a placebo. The starting material was peripheral blood, obtained in a trial of Ad26.COV2.S vaccine versus placebo. The CDR3 DNA reads TGTGCCAGCAGCCCAAGTCCAGGGGCCGGAAACACCATATATTTT. Protein sequence: CASSPSPGAGNTIYF.